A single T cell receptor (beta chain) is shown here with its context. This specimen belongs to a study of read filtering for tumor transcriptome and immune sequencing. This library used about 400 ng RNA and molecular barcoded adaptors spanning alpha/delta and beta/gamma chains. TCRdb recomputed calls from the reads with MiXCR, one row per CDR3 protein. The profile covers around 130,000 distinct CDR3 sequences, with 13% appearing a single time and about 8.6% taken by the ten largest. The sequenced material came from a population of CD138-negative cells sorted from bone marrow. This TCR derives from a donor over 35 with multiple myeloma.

Here the CDR3 DNA reads TGTGCCAGTAGTACCCACCCGGGGGTTCGGGAAAAACTGTTTTTT. Protein product: CASSTHPGVREKLFF. The chain combines TRBV19 with TRBJ1-4, with D maybe TRBD1 (5 bases). V was trimmed by 4 bases and J by 8 bases, leaving 17 bases between them. Per germline, CDR1 LNHDA and CDR2 SQIVND (reference sequence). The CDR3 length is 15 residues.